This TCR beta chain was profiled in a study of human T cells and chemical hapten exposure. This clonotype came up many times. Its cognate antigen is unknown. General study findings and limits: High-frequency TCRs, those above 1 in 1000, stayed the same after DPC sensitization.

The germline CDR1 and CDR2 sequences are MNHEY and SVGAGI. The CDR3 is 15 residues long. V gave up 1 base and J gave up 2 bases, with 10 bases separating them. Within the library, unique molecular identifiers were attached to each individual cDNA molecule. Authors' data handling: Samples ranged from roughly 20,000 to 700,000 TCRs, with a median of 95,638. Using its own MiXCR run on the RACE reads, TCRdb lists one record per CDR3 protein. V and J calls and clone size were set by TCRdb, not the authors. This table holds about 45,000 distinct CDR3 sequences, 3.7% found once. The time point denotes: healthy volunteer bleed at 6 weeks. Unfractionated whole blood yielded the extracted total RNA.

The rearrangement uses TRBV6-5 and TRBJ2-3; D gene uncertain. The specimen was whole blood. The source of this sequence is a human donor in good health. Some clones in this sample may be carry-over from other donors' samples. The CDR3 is CASSYFDPDTDTQYF. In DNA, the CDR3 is TGTGCCAGCAGTTACTTCGATCCGGACACAGATACGCAGTATTTT.